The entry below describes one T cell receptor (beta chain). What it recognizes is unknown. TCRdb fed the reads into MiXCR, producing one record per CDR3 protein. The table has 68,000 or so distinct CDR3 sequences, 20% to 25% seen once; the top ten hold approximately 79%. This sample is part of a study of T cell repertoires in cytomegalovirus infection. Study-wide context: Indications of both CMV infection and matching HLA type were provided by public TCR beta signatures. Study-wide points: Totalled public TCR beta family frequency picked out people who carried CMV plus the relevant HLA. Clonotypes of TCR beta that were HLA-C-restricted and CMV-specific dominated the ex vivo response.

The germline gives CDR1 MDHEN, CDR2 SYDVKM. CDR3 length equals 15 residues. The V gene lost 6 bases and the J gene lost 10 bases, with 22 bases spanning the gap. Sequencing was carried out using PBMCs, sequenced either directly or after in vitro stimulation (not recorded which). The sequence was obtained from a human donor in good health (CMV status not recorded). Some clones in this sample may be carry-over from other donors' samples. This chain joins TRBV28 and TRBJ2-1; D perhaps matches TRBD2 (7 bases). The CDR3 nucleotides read TGTGCCAGCAGCCCCACCCCGGGGGGCGGGAGCGAGCAGTTCTTC. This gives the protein CASSPTPGGGSEQFF.